Listed here is a single T cell receptor (beta chain). These data belong to a study of blood T cell repertoires in COVID-19. Study context: COVID-19 samples from acute and convalescent phases originated in the United States, Italy and Spain. Sources were T cells, B-cell-depleted T cells, or PBMCs; the material itself was cDNA or gDNA.

The authors' processing: Reference gene primer amplification gave nucleated cell count estimates. Using immunoSEQ multiplex PCR, the repertoire was profiled, and TCRdb retains in-frame clones only, with some absent. The D gene and trimming were derived from the DNA, and the V and J assignments and clone size from that table. The sample lists approximately 94,000 clones, more than 65% seen once, with approximately 30% in the top ten. The TCR was taken from an older man with active or convalescent COVID-19. The sequenced material came from peripheral blood.

CDR3 nucleotides: TGTGCCAGCAGCCTGCCAGGGACAAAAGAGACCCAGTACTTC. Protein: CASSLPGTKETQYF. The chain carries TRBV3-1 (or the pseudogene TRBV3-2) and TRBJ2-5; a possible D gene is TRBD1 (6 bases). The CDR3 has 14 residues. Germline-derived CDR1 and CDR2 are LGHDT and YNNKEL (reference sequence). The V end lost 4 bases, the J end lost 3 bases, and 12 bases lay between the germline ends.